The clone carrying this TCR beta chain was seen a handful of times. What it recognizes is unknown. This sample was included in a study of cytomegalovirus exposure and HLA in healthy donors. General study findings and limits: A later analysis linked a missense DCLRE1C variant to TCR beta V- and J-gene trimming.

It was with 60 Vbeta and 13 Jbeta primers that the PCR ran. The authors' processing: Later work found tens of millions of unique TCR beta chains, with 9 million to 13 million shared. This table comes from immunoSEQ multiplex PCR, and its TCRdb copy is limited to in-frame clones, with some not included. For V, J and clone size, that table is used; D and trimming come from the DNA. Counted here are about 140,000 clones, roughly 9.6% occurring once; the ten biggest clones make up 6.5% to 8.5%. J gave up 1 base and V 3 bases, and 2 bases lay outside the gene matches. The germline V gene encodes CDR1 SGDLS and CDR2 YYNGEE. This CDR3 is built from 15 residues.

The sequencing sample was made of PBMCs. The source of this sequence is a woman aged 35 to 49 in good health and CMV-seropositive. The chain employs TRBV9 and TRBJ2-5, with TRBD2 matching over 11 bases. CDR3 sequence: CASSGLAGGQETQYF. The DNA for the CDR3 is TGTGCCAGCAGCGGGCTAGCGGGGGGCCAAGAGACCCAGTACTTC.